This entry lists 22 T cell receptor beta chains sequenced from one sample in a study of blood T cell repertoires in COVID-19. Produced via immunoSEQ multiplex PCR; TCRdb's table is partial and in-frame only. The data show 95,000 to 150,000 clones, about 80% seen once. Specimen: peripheral blood. These receptors were taken from a man aged 55 to 69 with active or convalescent COVID-19.

The chain carries TRBV9 and TRBJ2-7; 8 bases match TRBD1. CDR1 and CDR2 (germline): SGDLS, YYNGEE. V shed 4 bases, J shed 6 bases, and the junction held 9 bases outside the gene matches. The CDR3 totals 14 residues. The CDR3 spells CASSIRDRNSEQYF. The CDR3, as DNA: TGTGCCAGCAGCATCCGGGACAGGAACTCCGAGCAGTACTTC.

The chain uses TRBV7-3 and TRBJ2-7, with D maybe TRBD2 (5 bases). The CDR3 sequence is 13 residues long. Germline V gives CDR1 SGHTA, CDR2 FQGTGA. Trimming took 2 bases from V and 6 from J, leaving 11 bases between them. CDR3 sequence reads: CASSLEGLGEQYF. As DNA, the CDR3 is TGTGCCAGCAGCTTAGAGGGCCTAGGCGAGCAGTACTTC. Complete variable domain (other parts from reference TRBV7-3 and TRBJ2-7): GAGVSQTPSNKVTEKGKYVELRCDPISGHTALYWYRQSLGQGPEFLIYFQGTGAADDSGLPNDRFFAVRPEGSVSTLKIQRTERGDSAVYLCASSLEGLGEQYFGPGTRLTVT.

The chain is built from TRBV18 and TRBJ1-2; D possibly corresponds to TRBD1 (5 bases). Germline V gene lookup returns CDR1 KGHSH and CDR2 LQKENI. The V and J ends lost 3 bases and 2 bases respectively, with 16 bases between them. The CDR3 is 16 amino acids. This CDR3 reads CASSPPGVGANYGYTF. The CDR3 DNA reads TGTGCCAGCTCACCCCCGGGCGTAGGGGCGAACTATGGCTACACCTTC.

This clone was observed a few times. V gene TRBV5-1 combines with J gene TRBJ1-6, with 9 positions matching TRBD1. Per the germline V gene, CDR1 is SGHRS and CDR2 is YFSETQ. Losses at the gene ends were 4 bases for V and 6 bases for J; bases not matched to a gene: 5. This CDR3 contains 15 residues. CDR3 residues: CASSGTGGVNSPLHF. In nucleotides, the CDR3 is TGCGCCAGCAGCGGCACAGGGGGCGTTAATTCACCCCTCCACTTT.

This clone was found once. The chain joins TRBV28 to TRBJ1-1; D is ambiguous. The CDR3 sequence is 14 residues long. Germline V gives CDR1 MDHEN, CDR2 SYDVKM. V shed 4 bases and J shed 11 bases, with 20 bases lying between them. The CDR3 DNA reads as TGTGCCAGCAGTTCCAATGGTCCTCCTAGGCGGGCTTTCTTT. Residues: CASSSNGPPRRAFF.

The genes are TRBV9 and TRBJ1-4, with 7 bases identical to TRBD1. CDR1 is SGDLS and CDR2 is YYNGEE in the germline V gene. With V trimmed by 0 bases and J by 8 bases, 13 bases remained unmatched. The CDR3 spans 17 residues. CDR3 sequence reads: CASSVGGMGTVREKLFF. In nucleotides, the CDR3 is TGTGCCAGCAGCGTAGGGGGGATGGGGACAGTGAGGGAAAAACTGTTTTTT.

A single count supports this clone. The gene calls are TRBV20-1 and TRBJ2-1; D may be TRBD2 (5 bases). With 3 bases removed from V and 8 bases from J, the gap between germline ends came to 17 bases. Germline CDR1 and CDR2: DFQATT and SNEGSKA (reference sequence). The CDR3 consists of 14 residues. In nucleotides, the CDR3 is TGCAGTGCTAGTGGCAGGCCGTCCGGGGATGAGCAGTTCTTC. This translates into CSASGRPSGDEQFF.

The genes are TRBV13 and TRBJ2-1, with 11 bases lining up with TRBD2. The V and J ends lost 7 bases and 5 bases, in that order; junction bases with no gene match: 1. The CDR3 length is 13 residues. CDR1 and CDR2 from the germline V gene are PRHDT and FYEKMQ (reference sequence). CDR3 amino acids: CASTGLADNEQFF. The CDR3 DNA sequence: TGTGCCAGCACGGGACTAGCGGACAATGAGCAGTTCTTC.

J is TRBJ2-1 and V is TRBV3-1 (or the pseudogene TRBV3-2); D may be TRBD1 (5 bases). V dropped 5 bases and J dropped 0 bases, with 14 bases sitting between them. This CDR3 is built from 16 residues. Germline V CDR1 and CDR2: LGHDT, YNNKEL (reference sequence). Here the CDR3 reads CASSSRVRNSYNEQFF. Written as DNA, the CDR3 is TGTGCCAGCAGCTCCAGGGTAAGAAACTCCTACAATGAGCAGTTCTTC.

The DNA for the CDR3 is TGTGCCAGCAGTGAAACGGGACAGTTTATAGGGGAGCTGTTTTTT. Encoded protein: CASSETGQFIGELFF. This sequence joins TRBV6-1 and TRBJ2-2; 7 nucleotides match TRBD1. The germline gives CDR1 MNHNS, CDR2 SASEGT. Trimming at V came to 2 bases and at J to 8 bases, leaving 8 bases not matched to a gene. The CDR3 is made up of 15 amino acids.

This clone was counted a few times. The identical CDR3 is also encoded by other nucleotide sequences in the sample. CDR3 amino acids: CASSQYTEAFF. The CDR3 DNA is TGTGCCAGCAGTCAATACACTGAAGCTTTCTTT. The chain joins TRBV6-2 or TRBV6-3 to TRBJ1-1, with D unresolved. V lost 5 bases and J 3 bases, leaving 4 bases between the germline ends. Per the germline V gene, CDR1 is MNHEY and CDR2 is SVGEGT. This CDR3 contains 11 residues.

The rearrangement joins TRBV4-2 to TRBJ1-1; D remains unclear. The CDR3 is made up of 13 amino acids. The ends were cut back, 5 bases at V and 2 bases at J, with 9 bases in the middle. Germline CDR1 is LGHNA and CDR2 is YNFKEQ. CDR3 sequence: CASSSILNTEAFF. CDR3 coding DNA: TGTGCCAGCAGCAGCATTCTAAACACTGAAGCTTTCTTT.

CDR3 in DNA: TGCAGCGTTGAAGGGTCCGGGGGGGAAAAACTGTTTTTT. Translated, it gives CSVEGSGGEKLFF. This chain uses TRBV29-1 with TRBJ1-4, with D maybe TRBD1 (5 bases). The CDR3 consists of 13 residues. The V gene lost 1 base and the J gene lost 8 bases, with 11 bases spanning the gap. Per germline, CDR1 SQVTM and CDR2 ANQGSEA.

This clone was found a few times. The rearrangement joins TRBV10-3 to TRBJ1-1; unclear D gene. The germline V and J ends were trimmed by 0 bases and 0 bases, with 8 bases remaining between them. CDR1 is ENHRY, CDR2 SYGVKD, per germline. This CDR3 region has 15 residues. The CDR3 sequence is CAISESRPMNTEAFF. Written as DNA, the CDR3 is TGTGCCATCAGTGAGTCGAGGCCTATGAACACTGAAGCTTTCTTT.

This clone was detected only once. The chain recombines TRBV6-2 or TRBV6-3 with TRBJ1-5, with D unresolved. The CDR3 length is 16 residues. Germline loops: CDR1 MNHEY, CDR2 SVGEGT. V was cut by 4 bases and J by 1 base, with 14 bases left in between. The CDR3 here is CASSFPRGLSNQPQHF. The DNA of the CDR3 is TGTGCCAGCAGTTTCCCTCGAGGGTTGAGCAATCAGCCCCAGCATTTT.

V usage is TRBV12-3 or TRBV12-4 and J usage is TRBJ1-3; D not certain. CDR3 size: 13 residues. V gave up 2 bases and J gave up 6 bases, with 8 bases separating them. The CDR3 DNA reads TGTGCCAGCAGTTTAAAGAGGCCAAACACCATATATTTT. It specifies CASSLKRPNTIYF.

The chain recombines TRBV7-2 with TRBJ2-5; tentatively, D is TRBD2 (7 bases). Germline values: CDR1 SGHTA, CDR2 FQGNSA. Trimming removed 6 bases from V and 1 base from J, with 18 bases in between. There are 16 residues in the CDR3. The CDR3: CASSRQGRGIQETQYF. DNA of the CDR3: TGTGCCAGCAGTCGTCAAGGGAGGGGGATCCAAGAGACCCAGTACTTC.

This chain uses TRBV5-1 with TRBJ1-1, with 9 bases lining up with TRBD1. Per germline, CDR1 SGHRS and CDR2 YFSETQ. The CDR3 has 15 residues. The V and J ends lost 4 bases and 3 bases, in that order; junction bases with no gene match: 7. The DNA of the CDR3 is TGCGCCAGCAGCGCACAGGGGGCGGGGGACACTGAAGCTTTCTTT. Protein: CASSAQGAGDTEAFF.

This chain links TRBV18 with TRBJ2-7, with D possibly being TRBD1 (5 bases). Trimming took off 6 bases at V and 2 bases at J, with 20 bases between the two ends. Germline V gene sequence: CDR1 KGHSH, CDR2 LQKENI. The CDR3 has 16 residues. In DNA, the CDR3 is TGTGCCAGCTCCCCTTTGGTTATGACAGCCACCTACGAGCAGTACTTC. This sequence encodes CASSPLVMTATYEQYF.

This chain joins TRBV6-1 and TRBJ2-1; 8 bases line up with TRBD2. V gave up 4 bases and J gave up 3 bases; unmatched junction bases: 8. Germline-derived CDR1 and CDR2 are MNHNS and SASEGT. CDR3 length: 16 residues. CDR3 sequence (DNA): TGTGCCAGCAGTGCCCGTAGCGGGATGAGCTACAATGAGCAGTTCTTC. Translating gives CASSARSGMSYNEQFF.

The genes are TRBV5-5 and TRBJ2-1; 11 bases fit TRBD2. Germline assignment: CDR1 SGHKS and CDR2 YYEKEE (reference sequence). The CDR3 has 17 amino acids. The V and J ends lost 1 base and 2 bases, in that order; junction bases with no gene match: 5. CDR3: CASSLWTSGLPYNEQFF. CDR3 DNA: TGTGCCAGCAGCTTGTGGACTAGCGGGCTCCCCTACAATGAGCAGTTCTTC.

The chain has TRBV12-3 or TRBV12-4 and TRBJ1-2, with 9 bases fitting TRBD1. The CDR3 length is 13 residues. With 7 bases clipped from V and 3 bases from J, the junction kept 3 bases outside the gene matches. The CDR3 spells CASTRDRDYGYTF. The CDR3, as DNA: TGTGCCAGCACCAGGGACAGGGACTATGGCTACACCTTC.